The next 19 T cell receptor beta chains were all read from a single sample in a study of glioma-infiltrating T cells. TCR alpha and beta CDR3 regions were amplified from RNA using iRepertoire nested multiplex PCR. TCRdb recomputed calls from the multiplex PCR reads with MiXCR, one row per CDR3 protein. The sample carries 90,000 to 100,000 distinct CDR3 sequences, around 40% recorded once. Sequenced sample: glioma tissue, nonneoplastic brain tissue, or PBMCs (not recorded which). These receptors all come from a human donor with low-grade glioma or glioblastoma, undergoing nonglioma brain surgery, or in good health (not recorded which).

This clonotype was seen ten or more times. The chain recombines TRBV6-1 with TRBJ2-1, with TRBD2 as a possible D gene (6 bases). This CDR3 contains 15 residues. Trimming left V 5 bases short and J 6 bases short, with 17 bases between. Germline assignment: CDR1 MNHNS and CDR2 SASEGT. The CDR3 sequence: CASSPTGGPGNEQFF. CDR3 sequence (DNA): TGTGCCAGCAGTCCTACCGGAGGGCCCGGCAATGAGCAGTTCTTC.

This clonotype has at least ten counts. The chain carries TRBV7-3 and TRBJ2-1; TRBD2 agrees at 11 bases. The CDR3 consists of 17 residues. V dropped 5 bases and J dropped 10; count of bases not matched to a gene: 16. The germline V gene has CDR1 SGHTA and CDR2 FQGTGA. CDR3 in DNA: TGTGCCAGCAGCGCAAACCCCGGACTAGCGGGCCCTCCCGAGCAGTTCTTC. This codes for CASSANPGLAGPPEQFF.

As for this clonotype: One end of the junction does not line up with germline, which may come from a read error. This chain's CDR3 is CAFSAPAPPRSVYEQYF. Here the CDR3 DNA reads TGTGCCTTCAGCGCCCCCGCCCCCCCCCGGTCGGTCTACGAGCAGTACTTC. V and J are TRBV10-3 and TRBJ2-7, with D unclear. CDR1 is ENHRY, CDR2 SYGVKD, per germline. This CDR3 comprises 17 residues.

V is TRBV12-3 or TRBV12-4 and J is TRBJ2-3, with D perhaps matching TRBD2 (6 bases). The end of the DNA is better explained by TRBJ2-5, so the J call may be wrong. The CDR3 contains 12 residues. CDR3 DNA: TGTGCCAGCAGTCCGGGGGTAGAGACCCAGTACTTC. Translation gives CASSPGVETQYF.

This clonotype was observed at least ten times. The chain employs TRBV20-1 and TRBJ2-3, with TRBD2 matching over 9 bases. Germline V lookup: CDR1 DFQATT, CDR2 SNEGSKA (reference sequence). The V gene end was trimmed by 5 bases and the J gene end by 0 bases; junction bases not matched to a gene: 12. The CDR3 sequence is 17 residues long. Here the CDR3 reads CSAYPGLATFSTDTQYF. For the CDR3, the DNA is TGCAGTGCTTATCCGGGACTAGCTACGTTTAGCACAGATACGCAGTATTTT.

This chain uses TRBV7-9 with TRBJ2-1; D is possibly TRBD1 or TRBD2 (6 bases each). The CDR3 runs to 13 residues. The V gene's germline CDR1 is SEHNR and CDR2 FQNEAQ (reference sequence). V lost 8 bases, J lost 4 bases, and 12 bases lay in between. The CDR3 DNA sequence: TGTGCCAGCCAAGGGGGAGGATACAATGAGCAGTTCTTC. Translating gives CASQGGGYNEQFF.

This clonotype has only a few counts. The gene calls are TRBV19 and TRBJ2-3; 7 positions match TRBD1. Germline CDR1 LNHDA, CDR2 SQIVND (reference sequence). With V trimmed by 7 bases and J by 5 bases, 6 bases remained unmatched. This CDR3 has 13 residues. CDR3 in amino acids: CASTHTGVDTQYF. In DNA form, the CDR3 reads TGTGCCAGTACGCACACAGGGGTAGATACGCAGTATTTT.

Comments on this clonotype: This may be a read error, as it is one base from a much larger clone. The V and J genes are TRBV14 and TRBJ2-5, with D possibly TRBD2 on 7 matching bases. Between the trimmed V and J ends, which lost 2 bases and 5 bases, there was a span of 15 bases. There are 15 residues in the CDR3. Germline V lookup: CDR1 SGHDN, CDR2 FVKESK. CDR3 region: CASSQSRGGHETQYF. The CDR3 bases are TGTGCCAGCAGCCAATCGCGCGGGGGCCATGAGACCCAGTACTTC. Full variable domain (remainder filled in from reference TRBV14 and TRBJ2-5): EAGVTQFPSHSVIEKGQTVTLRCDPISGHDNLYWYRRVMGKEIKFLLHFVKESKQDESGMPNNRFLAERTGGTYSTLKVQPAELEDSGVYFCASSQSRGGHETQYFGPGTRLLVL.

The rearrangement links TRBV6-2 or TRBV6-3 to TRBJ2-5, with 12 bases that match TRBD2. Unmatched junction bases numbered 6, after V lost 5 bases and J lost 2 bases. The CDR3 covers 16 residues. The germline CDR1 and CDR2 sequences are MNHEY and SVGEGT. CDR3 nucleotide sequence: TGTGCCAGCAGTCTTGGACTAGCGGGAAGACAAGAGACCCAGTACTTC. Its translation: CASSLGLAGRQETQYF.

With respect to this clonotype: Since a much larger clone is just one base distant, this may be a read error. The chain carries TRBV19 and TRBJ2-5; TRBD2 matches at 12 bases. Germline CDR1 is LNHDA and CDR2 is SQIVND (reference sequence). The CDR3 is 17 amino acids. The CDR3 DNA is TGTGCCAGTAGTTCCCCTGGACTAGCGGGGTTGGAAGAGACCCAGTGCTTC. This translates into CASSSPGLAGLEETQCF.

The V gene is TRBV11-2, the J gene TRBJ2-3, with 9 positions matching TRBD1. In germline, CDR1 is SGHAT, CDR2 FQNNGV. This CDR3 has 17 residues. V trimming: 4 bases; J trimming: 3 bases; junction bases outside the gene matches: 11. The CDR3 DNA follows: TGTGCCAGCAGCTCAACTCGGGCCGGGACAGGGACAGATACGCAGTATTTT. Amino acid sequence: CASSSTRAGTGTDTQYF. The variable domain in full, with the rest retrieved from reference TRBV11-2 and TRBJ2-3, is EAGVAQSPRYKIIEKRQSVAFWCNPISGHATLYWYQQILGQGPKLLIQFQNNGVVDDSQLPKDRFSAERLKGVDSTLKIQPAKLEDSAVYLCASSSTRAGTGTDTQYFGPGTRLTVL.

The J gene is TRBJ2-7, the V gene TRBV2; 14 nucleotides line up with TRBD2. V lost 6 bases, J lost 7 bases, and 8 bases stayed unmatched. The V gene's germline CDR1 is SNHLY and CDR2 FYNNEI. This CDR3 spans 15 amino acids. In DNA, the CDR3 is TGTGCCAGCAGCTTGACTAGCGGGGGGGGAGATGAGCAGTACTTC. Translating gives CASSLTSGGGDEQYF.

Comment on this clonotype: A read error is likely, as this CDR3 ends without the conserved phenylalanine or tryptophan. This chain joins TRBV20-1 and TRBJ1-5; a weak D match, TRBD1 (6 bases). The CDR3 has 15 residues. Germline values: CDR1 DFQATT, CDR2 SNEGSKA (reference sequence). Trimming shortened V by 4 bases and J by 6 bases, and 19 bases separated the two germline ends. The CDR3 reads CSAKVVRGFTQPQHL. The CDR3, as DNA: TGCAGTGCTAAAGTCGTCAGGGGTTTTACTCAGCCCCAGCATCTT.

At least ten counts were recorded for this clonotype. CDR3 loop: CASRRDTSYEQYF. The DNA of the CDR3 is TGTGCCAGCAGGCGGGACACCTCCTACGAGCAGTACTTC. V usage is TRBV6-1 and J usage is TRBJ2-7; the D gene could be TRBD1 or TRBD2 (6 bases each). Germline V gives CDR1 MNHNS, CDR2 SASEGT. V was pared by 6 bases and J by 0 bases, with 9 bases between. The CDR3 runs 13 residues.

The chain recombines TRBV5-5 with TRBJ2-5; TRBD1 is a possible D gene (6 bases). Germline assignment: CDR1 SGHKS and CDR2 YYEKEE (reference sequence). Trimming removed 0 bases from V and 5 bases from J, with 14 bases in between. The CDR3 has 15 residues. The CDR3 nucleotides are TGTGCCAGCAGCTTGGTAACAGGGATTTTGGAGACCCAGTACTTC. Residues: CASSLVTGILETQYF.

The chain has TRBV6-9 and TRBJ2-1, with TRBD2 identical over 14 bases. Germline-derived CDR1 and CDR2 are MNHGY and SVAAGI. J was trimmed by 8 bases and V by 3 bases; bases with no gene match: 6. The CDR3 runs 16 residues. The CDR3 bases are TGTGCCAGCAGTTACGGCTGGACTAGCGGGAGGCATGAGCAGTTCTTC. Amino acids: CASSYGWTSGRHEQFF.

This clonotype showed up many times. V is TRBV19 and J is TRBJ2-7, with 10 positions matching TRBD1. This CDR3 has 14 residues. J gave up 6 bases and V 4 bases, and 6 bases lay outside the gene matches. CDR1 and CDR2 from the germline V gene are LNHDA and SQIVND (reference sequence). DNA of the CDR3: TGTGCCAGTAGTAGGACAGGGGGGATTTCCGAGCAGTACTTC. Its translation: CASSRTGGISEQYF. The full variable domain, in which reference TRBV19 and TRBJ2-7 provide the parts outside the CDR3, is DGGITQSPKYLFRKEGQNVTLSCEQNLNHDAMYWYRQDPGQGLRLIYYSQIVNDFQKGDIAEGYSVSREKKESFPLTVTSAQKNPTAFYLCASSRTGGISEQYFGPGTRLTVT.

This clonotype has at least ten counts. The CDR3 nucleotides read TGTGCCACCAGCAGAGACAGCATTTCTGGAAACACCATATATTTT. This gives the protein CATSRDSISGNTIYF. The chain uses TRBV15 and TRBJ1-3; no reliable D call. Trimming pared 0 bases from V and 1 base from J, leaving 7 bases between. The CDR3 sequence is 15 residues long. CDR1 is LNHNV, CDR2 YYDKDF, per germline (reference sequence).

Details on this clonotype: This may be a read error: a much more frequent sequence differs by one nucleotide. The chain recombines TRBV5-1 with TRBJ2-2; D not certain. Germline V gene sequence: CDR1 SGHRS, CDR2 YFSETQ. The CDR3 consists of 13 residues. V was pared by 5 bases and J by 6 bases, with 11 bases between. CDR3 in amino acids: CASRCGSPGELFF. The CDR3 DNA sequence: TGCGCCAGCAGGTGCGGAAGTCCCGGGGAGCTGTTTTTT.